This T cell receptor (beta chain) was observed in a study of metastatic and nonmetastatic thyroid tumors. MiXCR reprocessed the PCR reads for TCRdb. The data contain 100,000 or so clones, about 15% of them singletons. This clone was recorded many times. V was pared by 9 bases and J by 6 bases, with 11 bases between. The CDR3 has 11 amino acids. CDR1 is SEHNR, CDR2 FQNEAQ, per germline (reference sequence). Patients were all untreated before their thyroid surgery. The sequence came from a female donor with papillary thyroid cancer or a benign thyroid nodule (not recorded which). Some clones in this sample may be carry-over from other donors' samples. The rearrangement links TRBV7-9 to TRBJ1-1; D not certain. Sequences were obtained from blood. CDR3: CASSLMPEAFF. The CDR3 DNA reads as TGTGCCAGTTCACTCATGCCTGAAGCTTTCTTT.